This TCR beta chain emerged from a study of beta chain features in type 1 diabetes. Since all of the isolated RNA was reverse transcribed, expressed TCRB transcripts were what got sequenced. Method: immunoSEQ multiplex PCR; TCRdb's copy keeps in-frame clones and lacks some. Among about 470,000 clones, 30% were seen once, and the ten largest hold 0.05% to 0.065%. The CDR3 runs to 14 residues. Trimming pared 2 bases from V and 4 bases from J, leaving 13 bases between. Germline V gene data show CDR1 as GTSNPN and CDR2 as SVGIG (reference sequence). Material: naive CD4+ T cells from blood. The chain joins TRBV30 to TRBJ2-3; D might be TRBD1 or TRBD2, each matching 5 bases. This receptor was identified in a man between 18 and 29 years old in good health. CDR3 bases: TGTGCCTGGAGTAGGACGGGACCCCCAGATACGCAGTATTTT. The encoded protein is CAWSRTGPPDTQYF.